This TCR beta chain was identified during a study of shared clonotypes between healthy human individuals. Findings of the study overall: Among non-shared clonotypes, generation probabilities were lower than among those shared by all four donors. Memory subsets generally showed smaller estimated richness than naive subsets did. Only blood underwent sampling, and tissue repertoires likely differ.

CDR3 length: 15 residues. Deletions cut 4 bases from V and 5 bases from J, with 17 bases between. CDR1 MDHEN and CDR2 SYDVKM come from the germline V gene. Comment on this clone: Antigen: not known.

Deep-level running was used for the assay. Profiled with immunoSEQ multiplex PCR; TCRdb holds only in-frame clones, not every one. The table lists 2 million to 2.5 million clones, 85% to 95% of them singletons. The rearrangement uses TRBV28 and TRBJ1-1; TRBD1 might be the D (5 bases). Specimen: naive CD4+ T cells from PBMCs. The subset was: CD45RA+ positively selected. This sequence originates from a man aged 18 to 30 in good health. Some clones in this sample may be carry-over from other donors' samples. DNA of the CDR3: TGTGCCAGCAGTTCCGCCACGGGGGGGAGTACTGAAGCTTTCTTT. This translates into CASSSATGGSTEAFF.